Presented here are 2 T cell receptor beta chains from one specimen sequenced in a study of blood T cell repertoires in COVID-19. Only in-frame clones appear in the TCRdb table, and some are missing; sequencing was by immunoSEQ multiplex PCR. The sample carries 150,000 to 200,000 clones, over 75% recorded once. The sequenced sample was peripheral blood. These receptors originate from a human donor in a cohort sampled during active COVID-19.

The chain's CDR3 is CASSVGRESKVNEQFF. The CDR3 DNA reads as TGTGCCAGCAGCGTGGGACGGGAGAGTAAGGTTAATGAGCAGTTCTTC. This chain links TRBV9 with TRBJ2-1; TRBD2 might be the D (6 bases). The CDR3 consists of 16 residues. Germline V gives CDR1 SGDLS, CDR2 YYNGEE. V lost 2 bases, J lost 7 bases, and 19 bases lay in between.

This chain uses TRBV6-4 with TRBJ2-1, with 7 bases identical to TRBD2. The CDR3 sequence is 14 residues long. Germline CDR1 is MRHNA and CDR2 is SNTAGT. Germline trimming cut 3 bases from V and 8 bases from J; bases unmatched to any gene: 7. The CDR3 nucleotides read TGTGCCAGCAGTGAAGAGGGAGGGATCGATGAGCAGTTCTTC. Its protein product is CASSEEGGIDEQFF.